The 25 T cell receptor beta chains presented below share a single source sample, sequenced in a study of blood T cell repertoires in COVID-19. The table came from immunoSEQ multiplex PCR; TCRdb's copy has only in-frame clones and leaves some out. The sample gives around 230,000 clones, just over 85% of which show up once; around 3.5% is in the top ten. The source material was PBMCs or T cells enriched from blood (not recorded which). These receptors were taken from a middle-aged woman with acute COVID-19.

J is TRBJ1-2 and V is TRBV19, with D maybe TRBD1 (5 bases). The CDR3 runs to 18 residues. Between the trimmed V and J ends, which lost 5 bases and 3 bases, there was a span of 25 bases. Germline loops: CDR1 LNHDA, CDR2 SQIVND (reference sequence). The chain's CDR3 is CASSGTRTYAKADYGYTF. The CDR3 DNA reads as TGTGCCAGTAGTGGAACGCGGACATACGCCAAAGCCGACTATGGCTACACCTTC.

This chain links TRBV25-1 with TRBJ1-1; 7 bases map to TRBD1. CDR1 is MGHDK, CDR2 SYGVNS, per germline. With 6 bases clipped from V and 4 bases from J, the junction kept 8 bases outside the gene matches. CDR3 size: 14 residues. The CDR3 loop is CASRGDRAVTEAFF. The CDR3 DNA reads TGTGCCAGCAGGGGTGACAGGGCGGTCACTGAAGCTTTCTTT.

This clone was recorded once. The chain uses TRBV6-1 and TRBJ2-7, with 8 bases matching TRBD1. With 0 bases clipped from V and 2 bases from J, the junction kept 3 bases outside the gene matches. From germline, CDR1 is MNHNS and CDR2 SASEGT. The CDR3 sequence is 15 residues long. The CDR3 nucleotides are TGTGCCAGCAGTGAAGCAGCACAGGGGGCCTACGAGCAGTACGTC. This gives the protein CASSEAAQGAYEQYV.

Concerning this clone: Sequence at one end of the junction differs from germline and may be a read error. The rearrangement joins TRBV11-2 to TRBJ2-1; 8 bases map to TRBD1. In germline, CDR1 is SGHAT, CDR2 FQNNGV. The CDR3 consists of 15 residues. CDR3 in DNA: TGTGCCAGCAGCACCAACAGGGGGAAATACAATGAGCGGTTCTTC. It translates to CASSTNRGKYNERFF.

In this sample, this clone turned up once. The V gene is TRBV4-2, the J gene TRBJ1-1; TRBD1 aligns across 9 bases. The junction had 10 bases not matched to a gene; V was cut back by 3 bases and J by 11 bases. Germline values: CDR1 LGHNA, CDR2 YNFKEQ. This CDR3 contains 14 residues. The chain's CDR3 is CASSQPTGGARAFF. CDR3 in DNA: TGTGCCAGCAGCCAGCCCACAGGGGGCGCGAGGGCTTTCTTT.

This clone was counted a few times. J is TRBJ1-3 and V is TRBV9; 9 bases align to TRBD1. The V gene's germline CDR1 is SGDLS and CDR2 YYNGEE. CDR3 length: 19 amino acids. Trimming removed 0 bases from V and 0 bases from J; junction bases left unmatched: 10. CDR3 nucleotide sequence: TGTGCCAGCAGCGTAGCCGCCCCGACAGGGGGAAACTCTGGAAACACCATATATTTT. This translates into CASSVAAPTGGNSGNTIYF.

The chain couples TRBV30 to TRBJ1-1; D is undetermined. This CDR3 has 14 amino acids. CDR1 GTSNPN and CDR2 SVGIG come from the germline V gene (reference sequence). V was clipped by 3 bases and J by 0 bases, with 11 bases between them. The DNA for the CDR3 is TGTGCCTGGAGATCATCTCAGGTGAACACTGAAGCTTTCTTT. Translation: CAWRSSQVNTEAFF.

V usage is TRBV5-1 and J usage is TRBJ2-7; possibly TRBD1 for D (5 bases). The V gene lost 0 bases and the J gene lost 2 bases, with 9 bases spanning the gap. Germline CDR1 SGHRS, CDR2 YFSETQ. This CDR3 has 14 amino acids. CDR3 coding DNA: TGCGCCAGCAGCTTGGTTCAGGGCGCCTACGAGCAGTACTTC. The encoded protein is CASSLVQGAYEQYF.

The V and J genes are TRBV7-3 and TRBJ1-2; D remains ambiguous. The germline V gene has CDR1 SGHTA and CDR2 FQGTGA. V was cut by 3 bases and J by 0 bases, with 5 bases left in between. CDR3 length: 13 residues. CDR3 in DNA: TGTGCCAGCAGCTTCAGTTCTAACTATGGCTACACCTTC. Translation gives CASSFSSNYGYTF.

The rearrangement uses TRBV18 and TRBJ1-2; possibly TRBD1 for D (5 bases). The CDR3 loop spans 15 amino acids. CDR1 and CDR2 (germline): KGHSH, LQKENI. The V gene lost 6 bases and the J gene lost 4 bases, with 18 bases spanning the gap. This CDR3 reads CASSPTRQPTYGYTF. CDR3 nucleotide sequence: TGTGCCAGCTCCCCCACGAGACAGCCGACCTATGGCTACACCTTC. Drawing the rest from reference TRBV18 and TRBJ1-2, the complete variable domain is NAGVMQNPRHLVRRRGQEARLRCSPMKGHSHVYWYRQLPEEGLKFMVYLQKENIIDESGMPKERFSAEFPKEGPSILRIQQVVRGDSAAYFCASSPTRQPTYGYTFGSGTRLTVV.

The chain has TRBV5-8 and TRBJ2-3, with TRBD1 as a possible D gene (7 bases). From germline, CDR1 is SGHTS and CDR2 YDEGEE. The CDR3 contains 13 residues. Trimming took off 1 base at V and 7 bases at J, with 10 bases between the two ends. Written as DNA, the CDR3 is TGTGCCAGCAGCTTGCAGGGGGGAAATACGCAGTATTTT. Translation: CASSLQGGNTQYF.

The rearrangement links TRBV27 to TRBJ1-6; perhaps TRBD1 as D (5 bases). This CDR3 is built from 14 residues. Trimming cost V 0 bases and J 7 bases, with 7 bases left between them. Germline V CDR1 and CDR2: MNHEY, SMNVEV (reference sequence). The CDR3 is CASSLSTANSPLHF. The DNA of the CDR3 is TGTGCCAGCAGTTTATCGACAGCGAATTCACCCCTCCACTTT.

The J gene is TRBJ2-7, the V gene TRBV6-1, with a possible D match to TRBD1 (6 bases). Germline CDR1 MNHNS, CDR2 SASEGT. This CDR3 spans 15 amino acids. The V end lost 3 bases, the J end lost 2 bases, and 14 bases lay between the germline ends. CDR3 DNA: TGTGCCAGCAGTGAGCTGCCTTGGACAGCCTACGAGCAGTACTTC. This codes for CASSELPWTAYEQYF.

This chain joins TRBV5-1 and TRBJ1-2; no reliable D call. The V gene lost 0 bases and the J gene lost 2 bases, with 5 bases spanning the gap. Germline CDR1 SGHRS, CDR2 YFSETQ. CDR3 size: 13 residues. The CDR3 region is CASSLGENYGYTF. The CDR3 region has the DNA TGCGCCAGCAGCTTGGGTGAGAACTATGGCTACACCTTC.

V is TRBV6-2 or TRBV6-3 and J is TRBJ2-5; no clear D. V gave up 5 bases and J gave up 7 bases, with 11 bases separating them. The CDR3 consists of 12 residues. From germline, CDR1 is MNHEY and CDR2 SVGEGT. CDR3 residues: CASSPRPGTQYF. The CDR3 DNA follows: TGTGCCAGCAGTCCCCGGCCAGGGACCCAGTACTTC.

V is TRBV19 and J is TRBJ1-4; 9 nucleotides line up with TRBD1. Trimming at V came to 4 bases and at J to 7 bases, leaving 7 bases not matched to a gene. The CDR3 totals 15 residues. The germline V gene encodes CDR1 LNHDA and CDR2 SQIVND (reference sequence). CDR3 DNA: TGTGCCAGTAGTACCTCGACAGGGGGGGGTGAAAAACTGTTTTTT. The encoded protein is CASSTSTGGGEKLFF. Full variable domain (missing parts from reference TRBV19 and TRBJ1-4): DGGITQSPKYLFRKEGQNVTLSCEQNLNHDAMYWYRQDPGQGLRLIYYSQIVNDFQKGDIAEGYSVSREKKESFPLTVTSAQKNPTAFYLCASSTSTGGGEKLFFGSGTQLSVL.

The V call is TRBV7-3, the J call TRBJ2-1, with 7 positions matching TRBD2. CDR1 is SGHTA and CDR2 is FQGTGA in the germline V gene. The trim removed 5 bases at V and 6 bases at J, leaving 7 bases unmatched. The CDR3 is 14 residues long. This chain's CDR3 is CASSLPPGGNEQFF. CDR3 nucleotide sequence: TGTGCCAGCAGCCTACCCCCGGGGGGCAATGAGCAGTTCTTC.

The rearrangement links TRBV18 to TRBJ2-7; D remains ambiguous. From germline, CDR1 is KGHSH and CDR2 LQKENI. The CDR3 loop spans 14 amino acids. Trimming removed 2 bases at V and 0 bases at J, with 8 bases between. CDR3: CASSPSTSSYEQYF. Written as DNA, the CDR3 is TGTGCCAGCTCACCATCGACAAGCTCCTACGAGCAGTACTTC.

CDR3 DNA sequence: TGTGCCAGCAGCTCATCGGGTAGCGGGGGTACAGATACGCAGTATTTT. It encodes CASSSSGSGGTDTQYF. The rearrangement uses TRBV9 and TRBJ2-3, with 9 nucleotides matching TRBD2. Germline loops: CDR1 SGDLS, CDR2 YYNGEE. The V and J ends lost 4 bases and 3 bases, in that order; junction bases with no gene match: 9. The CDR3 is 16 residues long.

The sample holds a few counts of this clone. The chain is built from TRBV6-5 and TRBJ2-7, with a tentative D call TRBD1 (6 bases). Trimming took 5 bases from V and 0 from J, leaving 14 bases between them. The CDR3 consists of 15 residues. The germline V gene encodes CDR1 MNHEY and CDR2 SVGAGI. The CDR3 spells CASSTTGSGSYEQYV. Written as DNA, the CDR3 is TGTGCCAGCAGTACCACAGGGTCGGGCTCCTACGAGCAGTACGTC.

Here the CDR3 DNA reads TGTGCCAGCAGTGCCCAGCGGGGGGGCTCAAATACGCAGTATTTT. Its translation: CASSAQRGGSNTQYF. The chain combines TRBV2 with TRBJ2-3; 10 bases are a match to TRBD2. The CDR3 spans 15 residues. Losses at the gene ends were 4 bases for V and 7 bases for J; bases not matched to a gene: 8. The germline V gene encodes CDR1 SNHLY and CDR2 FYNNEI. Variable domain in full (rest from reference TRBV2 and TRBJ2-3): EPEVTQTPSHQVTQMGQEVILRCVPISNHLYFYWYRQILGQKVEFLVSFYNNEISEKSEIFDDQFSVERPDGSNFTLKIRSTKLEDSAMYFCASSAQRGGSNTQYFGPGTRLTVL.

The chain carries TRBV24-1 and TRBJ1-2, with D unresolved. The CDR3 has 11 residues. V dropped 7 bases and J dropped 7 bases, with 9 bases sitting between them. The V gene's germline CDR1 is KGHDR and CDR2 SFDVKD. The CDR3, as DNA: TGTGCCACCAGCTCAGGTGGTGGCTACACCTTC. Amino acids: CATSSGGGYTF.

The chain joins TRBV5-1 to TRBJ2-1, with 13 nucleotides matching TRBD2. This CDR3 has 16 residues. Germline lookup yields CDR1 SGHRS and CDR2 YFSETQ. V dropped 4 bases and J dropped 10; count of bases not matched to a gene: 11. The chain's CDR3 is CASSIPGLAGPLEQFF. The CDR3 bases are TGCGCCAGCAGCATCCCGGGACTAGCGGGGCCATTGGAGCAGTTCTTC.

This clone was observed a single time. The rearrangement links TRBV29-1 to TRBJ1-1, with no clear D. The CDR3 is 11 residues long. In germline, CDR1 is SQVTM, CDR2 ANQGSEA. Trimming pared 4 bases from V and 8 bases from J, leaving 11 bases between. CDR3 coding DNA: TGCAGCGTTGGGCCAGGCACCGAAGCTTTCTTT. Translating gives CSVGPGTEAFF.

J is TRBJ2-3 and V is TRBV5-1; 10 bases are a match to TRBD2. The CDR3 extends over 19 amino acids. V lost 3 bases and J lost 0; bases outside the gene matches: 13. Germline V gene data show CDR1 as SGHRS and CDR2 as YFSETQ. This chain's CDR3 is CASSSWGLAGDPSTDTQYF. CDR3 DNA sequence: TGCGCCAGCAGCTCCTGGGGTCTAGCGGGGGACCCGAGCACAGATACGCAGTATTTT. Using reference TRBV5-1 and TRBJ2-3 for the parts outside the CDR3, the full variable domain is KAGVTQTPRYLIKTRGQQVTLSCSPISGHRSVSWYQQTPGQGLQFLFEYFSETQRNKGNFPGRFSGRQFSNSRSEMNVSTLELGDSALYLCASSSWGLAGDPSTDTQYFGPGTRLTVL.